This T cell receptor (beta chain) originates from a study of human T cells and chemical hapten exposure. General study findings and limits: It should be noted that donors had alopecia, so their immune response may differ from healthy people's. Clustering by CDR3 similarity yielded significantly more large clusters from expanded TCRs than controls. The number of TCRs above 1 in 1000 frequency did not change after DPC sensitization.

The library attached unique molecular identifiers to individual cDNA molecules. TCRdb redid the calling of the RACE reads with MiXCR, one entry per CDR3 protein. The sample has about 61,000 distinct CDR3 sequences, around 7% seen once. Losses at the gene ends were 6 bases for V and 4 bases for J; bases not matched to a gene: 16. The CDR3 length is 17 residues. Germline lookup yields CDR1 SGHKS and CDR2 YYEKEE (reference sequence). This clonotype was seen at least ten times. What it binds is not known. Time point: pre-sensitization, week 0. Noted treatment: therapeutic diphenylcyclopropenone sensitization with weekly scalp DPC.

The sample was whole blood, taken in connection with sensitization to the hapten diphenylcyclopropenone (DPC). The chain links TRBV5-5 to TRBJ2-1, with 7 bases identical to TRBD1. The sequence was obtained from a young woman with alopecia areata. Some clones in this sample may be carry-over from other donors' samples. CDR3 nucleotide sequence: TGTGCCAGCATCCTGCACCGGGACAGCGGATGGTACAATGAGCAGTTCTTC. It translates to CASILHRDSGWYNEQFF.